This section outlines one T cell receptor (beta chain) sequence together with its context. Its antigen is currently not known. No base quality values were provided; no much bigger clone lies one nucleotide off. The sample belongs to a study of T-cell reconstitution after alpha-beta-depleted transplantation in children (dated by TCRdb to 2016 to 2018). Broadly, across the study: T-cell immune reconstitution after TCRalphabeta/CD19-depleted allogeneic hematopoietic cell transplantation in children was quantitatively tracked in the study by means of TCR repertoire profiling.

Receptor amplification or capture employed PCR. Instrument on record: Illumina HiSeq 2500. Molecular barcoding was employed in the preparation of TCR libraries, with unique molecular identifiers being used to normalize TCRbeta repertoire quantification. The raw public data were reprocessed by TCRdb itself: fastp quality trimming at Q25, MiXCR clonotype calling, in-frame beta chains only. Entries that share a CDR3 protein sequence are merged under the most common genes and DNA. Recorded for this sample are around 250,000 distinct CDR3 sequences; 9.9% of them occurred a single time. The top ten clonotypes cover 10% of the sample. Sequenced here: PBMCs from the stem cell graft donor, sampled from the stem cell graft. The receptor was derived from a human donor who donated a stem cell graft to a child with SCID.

CDR3 region: CASSLTGTRNQETQYF. The DNA sequence follows: TGTGCCAGCAGTTTAACCGGGACTCGGAATCAAGAGACCCAGTACTTC. The rearranged chain carries TRBV6-5 and TRBJ2-5; TRBD2 might be the D gene, on 6 matching bases. The CDR3 covers 16 residues, taking in both the cysteine and the phenylalanine. The entry retains the CDR3 DNA only, 48 bases that are in frame from base 1. V sheds 4 bases and J sheds 2 bases, leaving 17 bases between their ends. CDR1 MNHEY and CDR2 SVGAGI are derived from the germline V gene.